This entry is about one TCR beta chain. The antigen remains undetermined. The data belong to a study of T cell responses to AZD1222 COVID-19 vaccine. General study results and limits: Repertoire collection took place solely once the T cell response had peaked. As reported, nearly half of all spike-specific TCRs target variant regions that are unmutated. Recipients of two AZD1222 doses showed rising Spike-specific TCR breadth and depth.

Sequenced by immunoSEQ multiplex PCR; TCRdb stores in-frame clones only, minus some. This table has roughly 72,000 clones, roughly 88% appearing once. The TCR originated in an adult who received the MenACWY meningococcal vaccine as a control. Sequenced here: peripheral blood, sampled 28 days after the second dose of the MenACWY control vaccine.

The CDR3 region is CASSPPGLAGYDTQYF. CDR3 DNA: TGTGCCAGCAGCCCACCAGGACTAGCGGGTTATGATACGCAGTATTTT. V usage is TRBV11-3 and J usage is TRBJ2-3; TRBD2 matches at 11 bases. Trimming removed 5 bases from V and 6 bases from J; junction bases left unmatched: 10. In germline, CDR1 is SGHNT, CDR2 YENEEA. The CDR3 totals 16 residues.